A selection of T cell receptor beta chains follows, all from one sample in a study of T cells in Graves' hyperthyroidism and ophthalmopathy. TCRdb itself ran the multiplex PCR reads through MiXCR, one entry per CDR3 protein. The sample lists under 400,000 distinct CDR3 sequences, about a sixth occurring once. Sequencing was carried out using blood. All receptors derive from a young woman with Graves' hyperthyroidism that later progressed to Graves' ophthalmopathy. Both conserved end residues are part of each CDR3. Fields, in order: D gene, J gene, clone size, V gene, CDR3 DNA, CDR3 protein. A D gene is named only where the DNA matches it firmly. Where a row states a size, it is once, few, many or the class of an expanded clone; other rows omit it.

d_call: -
j_call: TRBJ1-5
clone_size: -
v_call: TRBV19
cdr3_nt: TGTGCCAGTAGTATGTCGTTCCGGGATTCAAATCAGCCCCAGCATTTT
cdr3_aa: CASSMSFRDSNQPQHF

d_call: -
j_call: TRBJ2-3
clone_size: -
v_call: TRBV2
cdr3_nt: TGTGCCAGCAGGGAGTCCCGGGACACAGATACGCAGTATTTT
cdr3_aa: CASRESRDTDTQYF

d_call: -
j_call: TRBJ2-1
clone_size: many
v_call: TRBV27
cdr3_nt: TGTGCCAGCAGTTTTTCGGAGTCCGCTGCCTACAATGAGCAGTTCTTC
cdr3_aa: CASSFSESAAYNEQFF

d_call: -
j_call: TRBJ1-5
clone_size: -
v_call: TRBV19
cdr3_nt: TGTGCCAGTAGTGGCACGGGTTTGCAGCCCCAGCATTTT
cdr3_aa: CASSGTGLQPQHF

d_call: -
j_call: TRBJ1-3
clone_size: few
v_call: TRBV3-1
cdr3_nt: TGTGCCAGCAGCCAAGGTCAGGGACGGTATTCTGGAAACACCATATATTTT
cdr3_aa: CASSQGQGRYSGNTIYF

d_call: TRBD2
j_call: TRBJ2-1
clone_size: few
v_call: TRBV6-1
cdr3_nt: TGTGCCAGCAGCTATCCCATCTCCGCACAGGTCGGGACTAGCGAGTTGAATGAGCAGTTCTTC
cdr3_aa: CASSYPISAQVGTSELNEQFF

d_call: TRBD2
j_call: TRBJ2-5
clone_size: many
v_call: TRBV6-1
cdr3_nt: TGTGCCAGCAGTTCGATGGGGGGGAGAGAGACCCAGTACTTC
cdr3_aa: CASSSMGGRETQYF

d_call: TRBD2
j_call: TRBJ2-1
clone_size: few
v_call: TRBV19
cdr3_nt: TGTGCCAGTAGGTTAACTAGCGGGTGGAAAAATGAGCAGTTCTTC
cdr3_aa: CASRLTSGWKNEQFF

d_call: TRBD2
j_call: TRBJ2-3
clone_size: many
v_call: TRBV20-1
cdr3_nt: TGCAGTGCACCTCAGACTAGCGGCATCACAGATACGCAGTATTTT
cdr3_aa: CSAPQTSGITDTQYF

d_call: -
j_call: TRBJ2-7
clone_size: many
v_call: TRBV4-3
cdr3_nt: TGCGCCAGCAGCCAAGAGGGGAGCAGCTCCTACGAGCAGTACTTC
cdr3_aa: CASSQEGSSSYEQYF

d_call: -
j_call: TRBJ2-3
clone_size: many
v_call: TRBV7-8
cdr3_nt: TGTGCCAGCAGCTTAGTACTCGAAACTAGCACAGATACGCAGTATTTT
cdr3_aa: CASSLVLETSTDTQYF

d_call: TRBD2
j_call: TRBJ2-6
clone_size: many
v_call: TRBV28
cdr3_nt: TGTGCCAGCAAGCAGACTAGCGGGCTTGCTGGGGCCAACGTCCTGACTTTC
cdr3_aa: CASKQTSGLAGANVLTF

d_call: TRBD1
j_call: TRBJ2-5
clone_size: few
v_call: TRBV6-4
cdr3_nt: TGTGCCAGAAACAGGGGGATGACCCAGTACTTC
cdr3_aa: CARNRGMTQYF

d_call: -
j_call: TRBJ1-2
clone_size: -
v_call: TRBV9
cdr3_nt: TGTGCCAGCAGCGTAGGATGGGAAGTCGGCTATGGCTACACCTTC
cdr3_aa: CASSVGWEVGYGYTF

d_call: -
j_call: TRBJ1-2
clone_size: -
v_call: TRBV29-1
cdr3_nt: TGCAGCGGAGGCAGGGTTGGTAACTATGGCTACACCTTC
cdr3_aa: CSGGRVGNYGYTF

d_call: -
j_call: TRBJ2-3
clone_size: many
v_call: TRBV12-3/TRBV12-4
cdr3_nt: TGTGCCAGCCTTAGGGGTCCGGGCACAGATACGCAGTATTTT
cdr3_aa: CASLRGPGTDTQYF

d_call: -
j_call: TRBJ1-2
clone_size: many
v_call: TRBV3-1
cdr3_nt: TGTGCCAGCAGCCAAGAATTAAGGGGAGGCGATGGCTACACCTTC
cdr3_aa: CASSQELRGGDGYTF

d_call: TRBD2
j_call: TRBJ2-7
clone_size: few
v_call: TRBV12-3/TRBV12-4
cdr3_nt: TGTGCCAGCAGCCCTTATGGGCGGGAGATCGCCTACGAGCAGTACTTC
cdr3_aa: CASSPYGREIAYEQYF

d_call: -
j_call: TRBJ2-1
clone_size: few
v_call: TRBV7-2
cdr3_nt: TGTGCCAGCAGCTCGAAAGGGGTGGACGGGAGCTCCTACAATGAGCAGTTCTTC
cdr3_aa: CASSSKGVDGSSYNEQFF

d_call: -
j_call: TRBJ1-1
clone_size: many
v_call: TRBV20-1
cdr3_nt: TGCAGTGCTAGACGACCAACAGGGATGAACACTGAAGCTTTCTTT
cdr3_aa: CSARRPTGMNTEAFF

d_call: TRBD2
j_call: TRBJ2-3
clone_size: -
v_call: TRBV19
cdr3_nt: TGTGCCAGTAGTTCGCGGACTAGTGGGCCCCCGGTCACGCAGTATTTT
cdr3_aa: CASSSRTSGPPVTQYF

d_call: -
j_call: TRBJ2-7
clone_size: few
v_call: TRBV4-1
cdr3_nt: TGCGCCAGCAGCCAAGGGCAGGGGAGCTCCTACGAGCAGTACTTC
cdr3_aa: CASSQGQGSSYEQYF

d_call: -
j_call: TRBJ1-1
clone_size: many
v_call: TRBV7-9
cdr3_nt: TGTGCCAGCAGCTACCCCACCACTGAAGCTTTCTTT
cdr3_aa: CASSYPTTEAFF

d_call: -
j_call: TRBJ2-5
clone_size: few
v_call: TRBV10-1
cdr3_nt: TGCGCCAGCGCTTTAATAAGGACCCAGTACTTC
cdr3_aa: CASALIRTQYF

d_call: TRBD1
j_call: TRBJ2-4
clone_size: -
v_call: TRBV13
cdr3_nt: TGTGCCAGCAGCTTTGGACAGGGGGGGAACATTCAGTACTTC
cdr3_aa: CASSFGQGGNIQYF

d_call: TRBD1
j_call: TRBJ2-2
clone_size: -
v_call: TRBV6-6
cdr3_nt: TGTGCCAACAGTTACAGGGGGCCTAACACCGGGGAGCTGTTTTTT
cdr3_aa: CANSYRGPNTGELFF

d_call: -
j_call: TRBJ2-5
clone_size: -
v_call: TRBV20-1
cdr3_nt: TGCAGTGCTAGAGATCAGGCGGGTCCACAAGAGACCCAGTACTTC
cdr3_aa: CSARDQAGPQETQYF

d_call: TRBD1
j_call: TRBJ1-1
clone_size: many
v_call: TRBV14
cdr3_nt: TGTGCCAGCAGCCAAACGGACAGGGAGTACACTGAAGCTTTCTTT
cdr3_aa: CASSQTDREYTEAFF

d_call: TRBD1
j_call: TRBJ2-7
clone_size: many
v_call: TRBV19
cdr3_nt: TGTGCCAGTAGTGGACAGGGGGACGTCTACGAGCAGTACTTC
cdr3_aa: CASSGQGDVYEQYF

d_call: TRBD1
j_call: TRBJ2-2
clone_size: -
v_call: TRBV6-1
cdr3_nt: TGTGCCAGCAGTTCTAGCCGGGACAGGGGGCCCACCGGGGAGCTGTTTTTT
cdr3_aa: CASSSSRDRGPTGELFF

d_call: TRBD2
j_call: TRBJ2-7
clone_size: many
v_call: TRBV7-2
cdr3_nt: TGTGCCAGCAGCTTTAGTGCGGGAGGGTCAGGGGAGCAGTACTTC
cdr3_aa: CASSFSAGGSGEQYF

d_call: TRBD1
j_call: TRBJ2-5
clone_size: many
v_call: TRBV29-1
cdr3_nt: TGCAGCGTGGAAGACTTGGACAGGGGGCAATTAGAGACCCAGTACTTC
cdr3_aa: CSVEDLDRGQLETQYF

d_call: -
j_call: TRBJ1-5
clone_size: few
v_call: TRBV19
cdr3_nt: TGTGCCAGTAGTTTCTGGCTCGCCCCTTTTAGCAATCAGCCCCAGCATTTT
cdr3_aa: CASSFWLAPFSNQPQHF

d_call: -
j_call: TRBJ2-2
clone_size: many
v_call: TRBV27
cdr3_nt: TGTGCCAGCAGTCCCCCCATCGCTTCCGGGGAGCTGTTTTTT
cdr3_aa: CASSPPIASGELFF

d_call: -
j_call: TRBJ2-5
clone_size: many
v_call: TRBV7-2
cdr3_nt: TGTGCCAGCAGCTTAGTAGTAGGGGACGAAGAGACCCAGTACTTC
cdr3_aa: CASSLVVGDEETQYF

d_call: -
j_call: TRBJ2-5
clone_size: few
v_call: TRBV5-1
cdr3_nt: TGCGCCAGCAGCTTGTTTGTTGTGGAGACCCAGTACTTC
cdr3_aa: CASSLFVVETQYF

d_call: -
j_call: TRBJ2-1
clone_size: -
v_call: TRBV12-3/TRBV12-4
cdr3_nt: TGTGCCAGCAGTGGGAGTCCCGATTACAATGAGCAGTTCTTC
cdr3_aa: CASSGSPDYNEQFF

d_call: TRBD2
j_call: TRBJ2-1
clone_size: many
v_call: TRBV11-2
cdr3_nt: TGTGCCACCCAGGGACTAGCGGGATACAATGAGCAGTTCTTC
cdr3_aa: CATQGLAGYNEQFF

d_call: -
j_call: TRBJ2-6
clone_size: many
v_call: TRBV27
cdr3_nt: TGTGCCAGCAGTTTCCAGGGAGACCCCTCTGGGGCCAACGTCCTGACTTTC
cdr3_aa: CASSFQGDPSGANVLTF

d_call: TRBD2
j_call: TRBJ2-1
clone_size: -
v_call: TRBV29-1
cdr3_nt: TGCAGCGTACTAGCGGGAGCCTACAATGAGCAGTTCTTC
cdr3_aa: CSVLAGAYNEQFF

d_call: -
j_call: TRBJ1-1
clone_size: -
v_call: TRBV3-1
cdr3_nt: TGTGCCAGCAGCCACCATACAAACACTGAAGCTTTCTTT
cdr3_aa: CASSHHTNTEAFF

d_call: TRBD2
j_call: TRBJ2-1
clone_size: few
v_call: TRBV15
cdr3_nt: TGTGCCACCAGCAGTGATCGAGCGGGAGGCGGGAATGAGCAGTTCTTC
cdr3_aa: CATSSDRAGGGNEQFF

d_call: -
j_call: TRBJ2-1
clone_size: many
v_call: TRBV7-2
cdr3_nt: TGTGCCAGCAGCTTTGGATGGGGCCATTACAATGAGCAGTTCTTC
cdr3_aa: CASSFGWGHYNEQFF

d_call: -
j_call: TRBJ2-7
clone_size: few
v_call: TRBV6-2/TRBV6-3
cdr3_nt: TGTGCCAGCAGTTACTCGAGACAGAGCTACGAGCAGTACTTC
cdr3_aa: CASSYSRQSYEQYF

d_call: TRBD2
j_call: TRBJ2-1
clone_size: many
v_call: TRBV7-3
cdr3_nt: TGTGCCAGCAGCCCAAAGACCCCATATCGCGGGAGCATCTTAGTCTCCCATTACAATGAGCAGTTCTTC
cdr3_aa: CASSPKTPYRGSILVSHYNEQFF

d_call: -
j_call: TRBJ1-1
clone_size: few
v_call: TRBV20-1
cdr3_nt: TGCAGTGCTAGATTGGGGCCTGACACTGAAGCTTTCTTT
cdr3_aa: CSARLGPDTEAFF

d_call: TRBD1
j_call: TRBJ2-7
clone_size: once
v_call: TRBV28
cdr3_nt: TGTGCCAGCAGGACGACAGGGGGCGGGACGGCGGACGAGCAGTACTTC
cdr3_aa: CASRTTGGGTADEQYF

d_call: TRBD2
j_call: TRBJ2-1
clone_size: many
v_call: TRBV15
cdr3_nt: TGTGCCACCAGCAGAGTGCAAGGCTTAGCGGGAGATTCTGATGAGCAGTTCTTC
cdr3_aa: CATSRVQGLAGDSDEQFF

d_call: TRBD2
j_call: TRBJ2-5
clone_size: many
v_call: TRBV3-1
cdr3_nt: TGTGCCAGCAGCCAAGATCTCGGGAGGGAGACCCAGTACTTC
cdr3_aa: CASSQDLGRETQYF

d_call: -
j_call: TRBJ1-4
clone_size: few
v_call: TRBV7-9
cdr3_nt: TGTGCCAGCAGCCATGGGGAAACTAATGAAAAACTGTTTTTT
cdr3_aa: CASSHGETNEKLFF

d_call: -
j_call: TRBJ2-1
clone_size: -
v_call: TRBV27
cdr3_nt: TGTGCCAGCAGTTTATCGAGGCTAGCCTCCTCCAATGAGCAGTTCTTC
cdr3_aa: CASSLSRLASSNEQFF

d_call: -
j_call: TRBJ2-7
clone_size: -
v_call: TRBV14
cdr3_nt: TGTGCCAGCAGCGAGAGTGGGGTTACCTACGAGCAGTACTTC
cdr3_aa: CASSESGVTYEQYF

d_call: TRBD2
j_call: TRBJ2-2
clone_size: many
v_call: TRBV28
cdr3_nt: TGTGCCAGCAGTTTCCTAGCGGGAGTAAACACCGGGGAGCTGTTTTTT
cdr3_aa: CASSFLAGVNTGELFF

d_call: -
j_call: TRBJ1-4
clone_size: few
v_call: TRBV5-5
cdr3_nt: TGTGCCAGCAGCCGGGACATAAGGATTGCAACTAATGGAAAACTGTTTTTT
cdr3_aa: CASSRDIRIATNGKLFF

d_call: -
j_call: TRBJ2-4
clone_size: -
v_call: TRBV4-1
cdr3_nt: TGCACCAGCAGCCCTGGCTGGGCCGCGGGGGCAAAAAACATTCAGTACTTC
cdr3_aa: CTSSPGWAAGAKNIQYF

d_call: TRBD2
j_call: TRBJ2-3
clone_size: -
v_call: TRBV15
cdr3_nt: TGTGCCACCGGGACTAGCGGCACAGATACGCAGTATTTT
cdr3_aa: CATGTSGTDTQYF

d_call: TRBD1
j_call: TRBJ1-3
clone_size: few
v_call: TRBV20-1
cdr3_nt: TGCAGTGCTACCAGGGGGAAAAACACCATATATTTT
cdr3_aa: CSATRGKNTIYF